The 19 T cell receptor beta chains below were found in one sample sequenced in a study of control samples from healthy donors and cancer patients. Only in-frame clones appear in the TCRdb table, and some are missing; sequencing was by immunoSEQ multiplex PCR. The table has 96,000 or so clones, approximately 95% seen once. What was sequenced was blood. The receptor set was obtained from a man in his late teens or twenties in good health.

The rearrangement uses TRBV5-6 and TRBJ1-1, with a weak D call TRBD1 (5 bases). The V end lost 4 bases, the J end lost 6 bases, and 13 bases lay between the germline ends. CDR1 SGHDT and CDR2 YYEEEE come from the germline V gene. The length of the CDR3 is 13 residues. The CDR3 spells CASSLGGWAEAFF. CDR3 in DNA: TGTGCCAGCAGCCTGGGGGGATGGGCTGAAGCTTTCTTT.

Worth noting for this clone: The sample carries other DNA sequences with the same CDR3. The rearrangement uses TRBV5-1 and TRBJ1-1; unclear D gene. The germline gives CDR1 SGHRS, CDR2 YFSETQ. This CDR3 region has 13 residues. V was cut by 2 bases and J by 1 base, with 6 bases left in between. The CDR3 sequence is CASSLQPNTEAFF. CDR3 bases: TGCGCCAGCAGCTTACAGCCGAACACTGAAGCTTTCTTT. Complete variable domain (other parts from reference TRBV5-1 and TRBJ1-1): KAGVTQTPRYLIKTRGQQVTLSCSPISGHRSVSWYQQTPGQGLQFLFEYFSETQRNKGNFPGRFSGRQFSNSRSEMNVSTLELGDSALYLCASSLQPNTEAFFGQGTRLTVV.

CDR3 sequence (DNA): TGTGCCAGCAGCTTAGGTGGGGGGGTAACAGAGACCCAGTACTTC. It encodes CASSLGGGVTETQYF. V and J are TRBV7-2 and TRBJ2-5; 7 positions match TRBD2. V lost 1 base and J lost 4; bases outside the gene matches: 6. The CDR3 length is 15 residues. Germline CDR1 SGHTA, CDR2 FQGNSA.

The rearrangement links TRBV4-2 to TRBJ1-5, with D possibly TRBD1 on 5 matching bases. CDR3 length: 14 amino acids. With 1 base removed from V and 5 bases from J, the gap between germline ends came to 9 bases. The germline CDR1 and CDR2 sequences are LGHNA and YNFKEQ. CDR3 in amino acids: CASSQAGRYQPQHF. Written as DNA, the CDR3 is TGTGCCAGCAGCCAAGCAGGGAGGTATCAGCCCCAGCATTTT.

The chain joins TRBV5-6 to TRBJ1-2; D is uncertain. V dropped 4 bases and J dropped 4 bases, with 8 bases sitting between them. Germline V gene sequence: CDR1 SGHDT, CDR2 YYEEEE. The CDR3 length is 12 residues. The CDR3 DNA follows: TGTGCCAGCAGCCAATACTCCTATGGCTACACCTTC. This encodes CASSQYSYGYTF.

This sequence joins TRBV7-9 and TRBJ1-4, with D possibly being TRBD1 (5 bases). This CDR3 spans 16 amino acids. Germline V gives CDR1 SEHNR, CDR2 FQNEAQ (reference sequence). V was clipped by 4 bases and J by 8 bases, with 20 bases between them. Here the CDR3 DNA reads TGTGCCAGCAGCTGGACGGGGCAAAAAGAATTCGAAAAACTGTTTTTT. Encoded protein: CASSWTGQKEFEKLFF.

The chain uses TRBV4-1 and TRBJ2-3; TRBD2 is a possible D gene (5 bases). Germline CDR1 reads MGHRA; CDR2 reads YSYEKL. Trimming shortened V by 3 bases and J by 2 bases, and 15 bases separated the two germline ends. The CDR3 covers 16 residues. The CDR3 DNA reads TGCGCCAGCAGCCACCCTCGGAGCGGCACCACAGATACGCAGTATTTT. It encodes CASSHPRSGTTDTQYF.

The J gene is TRBJ1-1, the V gene TRBV11-2, with D maybe TRBD1 (5 bases). The germline gives CDR1 SGHAT, CDR2 FQNNGV. V was shortened by 1 base and J by 4 bases, with 16 bases between the two germline ends. The CDR3 is made up of 16 amino acids. The CDR3 loop is CASSLADRSWSTEAFF. CDR3 DNA: TGTGCCAGCAGCTTAGCTGACAGAAGCTGGAGCACTGAAGCTTTCTTT.

The chain has TRBV19 and TRBJ2-2, with D possibly TRBD2 on 5 matching bases. Germline CDR1 LNHDA, CDR2 SQIVND (reference sequence). The CDR3 length is 13 residues. V dropped 4 bases and J dropped 6 bases, with 9 bases sitting between them. The DNA for the CDR3 is TGTGCCAGTAGTAAGAGGGAAGCCGGGGAGCTGTTTTTT. Its protein is CASSKREAGELFF.

J is TRBJ1-2 and V is TRBV6-2 or TRBV6-3; a weak D match, TRBD1 (6 bases). V gave up 2 bases and J gave up 4 bases, with 14 bases separating them. Per germline, CDR1 MNHEY and CDR2 SVGEGT. This CDR3 region has 15 residues. The CDR3 reads CASSYLWTESYGYTF. The CDR3 DNA follows: TGTGCCAGCAGTTACCTTTGGACAGAATCCTATGGCTACACCTTC.

This clone was observed a single time. This chain uses TRBV2 with TRBJ2-3, with TRBD1 matching 7 bases. V was pared by 6 bases and J by 5 bases, with 5 bases of the junction left unmatched. CDR3 length equals 13 residues. Germline V gives CDR1 SNHLY, CDR2 FYNNEI. The CDR3 bases are TGTGCCAGCAGATTACAGGGGATAGATACGCAGTATTTT. Translation: CASRLQGIDTQYF.

This chain uses TRBV21-1 with TRBJ1-2. TRBV21-1 is described as a pseudogene. The CDR3 has 15 amino acids. The CDR3 spells CASSKGGRENYGYTF. In DNA, the CDR3 is TGTGCCAGCAGCAAAGGGGGGAGGGAGAACTATGGCTACACCTTC.

Only one count was recorded for this clone. The chain recombines TRBV21-1 with TRBJ2-1; the tabulated D call, TRBD2, remains unverified against the DNA. TRBV21-1 is a pseudogene. The CDR3 extends over 16 amino acids. DNA of the CDR3: TGTGCCAGCAACGATATAGCGGGAGGGGGTACTGGTGAGCAGTTCTTC. Protein product: CASNDIAGGGTGEQFF.

This rearrangement joins TRBV29-1 to TRBJ2-2, with 8 bases aligning to TRBD1. The V gene end was trimmed by 4 bases and the J gene end by 2 bases; junction bases not matched to a gene: 9. The CDR3 is 16 amino acids. The V gene's germline CDR1 is SQVTM and CDR2 ANQGSEA. The CDR3, as DNA: TGCAGCGTTGGTGTATCCGGACAGGGAAACACCGGGGAGCTGTTTTTT. Translation: CSVGVSGQGNTGELFF.

The genes are TRBV7-8 and TRBJ1-1; maybe TRBD1 (5 bases). In germline, CDR1 is SGHVS, CDR2 FQNEAQ. The germline V and J ends were trimmed by 6 bases and 5 bases, with 13 bases remaining between them. The CDR3 totals 13 residues. In DNA form, the CDR3 reads TGTGCCAGCAGGGGGGAGGTTATAACTGAAGCTTTCTTT. Amino acids: CASRGEVITEAFF.

V is TRBV6-5 and J is TRBJ2-1; 7 nucleotides align to TRBD2. Germline V gives CDR1 MNHEY, CDR2 SVGAGI. Trimming took 0 bases from V and 6 from J; bases not matched to a gene: 8. The CDR3 runs to 16 residues. The CDR3 DNA reads TGTGCCAGCAGTTACTCTTCGGGCGGGAGCTCCAATGAGCAGTTCTTC. Translation gives CASSYSSGGSSNEQFF.

The rearrangement links TRBV10-3 to TRBJ2-5; a possible D gene is TRBD1 (6 bases). The CDR3 spans 14 residues. V shed 4 bases and J shed 2 bases, with 11 bases lying between them. Germline CDR1 ENHRY, CDR2 SYGVKD. This CDR3 reads CAISGQDLQETQYF. The CDR3 coding sequence is TGTGCCATCAGTGGACAGGACTTACAAGAGACCCAGTACTTC.

The chain uses TRBV3-1 (or the pseudogene TRBV3-2) and TRBJ1-1; TRBD1 agrees at 10 bases. Germline V lookup: CDR1 LGHDT, CDR2 YNNKEL (reference sequence). The CDR3 extends over 15 amino acids. With 4 bases clipped from V and 3 bases from J, the junction kept 5 bases outside the gene matches. For the CDR3, the DNA is TGTGCCAGCAGCCTAACCGGGACAGGGGACACTGAAGCTTTCTTT. Amino acid sequence: CASSLTGTGDTEAFF.

The CDR3 here is CASSEARRLHGYTF. DNA of the CDR3: TGTGCCAGCAGTGAAGCACGACGGCTGCATGGCTACACCTTC. This chain connects TRBV6-1 to TRBJ1-2; D ambiguous. Germline CDR1 MNHNS, CDR2 SASEGT. V was trimmed by 0 bases and J by 6 bases, leaving 11 bases between them. The CDR3 covers 14 residues.